The 2 T cell receptor beta chains below all came from one sample that was sequenced in a study of T cells in Graves' hyperthyroidism and ophthalmopathy. Amplified TCR beta CDR3 regions derived from RNA transcripts. A first-round RT-PCR of the TCR CDR3 used the HTBI primer set. In TCRdb, the multiplex PCR reads were re-called with MiXCR into one record per CDR3 protein. The sample comprises approximately 600,000 distinct CDR3 sequences, roughly 17% of which are singletons, and 3.8% rests with the top ten. Sequencing was done on a sample of blood. These receptors were collected from a woman in her twenties or thirties with Graves' hyperthyroidism.

This clonotype has just a few counts. The chain combines TRBV7-8 with TRBJ2-7; possibly TRBD2 for D (5 bases). This CDR3 comprises 13 residues. V lost 4 bases to trimming and J lost 7 bases, with 14 bases between them. Germline CDR1 reads SGHVS; CDR2 reads FQNEAQ. The CDR3 region is CASSYEPRGEQYF. The CDR3 DNA is TGTGCCAGCAGCTACGAGCCCCGGGGTGAGCAGTACTTC.

The rearrangement uses TRBV4-2 and TRBJ2-7, with TRBD1 identical over 7 bases. The germline gives CDR1 LGHNA, CDR2 YNFKEQ. With 2 bases clipped from V and 2 bases from J, the junction kept 6 bases outside the gene matches. This CDR3 spans 15 amino acids. The CDR3 DNA reads TGTGCCAGCAGCCAATCCTCTGGACAGGCCTACGAGCAGTACTTC. Protein: CASSQSSGQAYEQYF.